This T cell receptor (beta chain) was identified during a study of molecular identifiers for immune sequencing clone quantification. The study, taken as a whole, reports: Whereas naive cells kept under 1% of molecules in clones above 20 RNA copies, such clones held over 97% in effectors. Even with some 960,000 naive cells present, spiked Jurkat TCR RNA from one cell was reportedly detectable.

There are many counts of this clonotype. The antigen remains undetermined. For bulk TCR libraries, previously described methods and listed TCR primers were used. TCRdb reanalysed the PCR reads using MiXCR and keeps one entry per CDR3 protein. The sample contains about 500,000 distinct CDR3 sequences, about a fifth of which appear only once. With RNA at 10%, 30% or 50%, naive CD8 libraries came from roughly 20,000 to 1,000,000 sorted cells. Looked up from germline, CDR1 is MDHEN and CDR2 is SYDVKM. V was clipped by 4 bases and J by 4 bases, with 8 bases between them. CDR3 size: 13 residues. Sequences were obtained from naive CD8+ T cells from blood, with Jurkat cell RNA spiked in. The subset denotes: FACS-sorted CD8+CD4-CCR7+CD45RA+ naive T cells. The sequence was collected from a human donor in good health. Some libraries in this study had Jurkat cell RNA spiked in. This chain joins TRBV28 and TRBJ1-3; TRBD1 is a possible D gene (5 bases). DNA for the CDR3: TGTGCCAGCAGTTCAGGGTTAGGAAACACCATATATTTT. This codes for CASSSGLGNTIYF.